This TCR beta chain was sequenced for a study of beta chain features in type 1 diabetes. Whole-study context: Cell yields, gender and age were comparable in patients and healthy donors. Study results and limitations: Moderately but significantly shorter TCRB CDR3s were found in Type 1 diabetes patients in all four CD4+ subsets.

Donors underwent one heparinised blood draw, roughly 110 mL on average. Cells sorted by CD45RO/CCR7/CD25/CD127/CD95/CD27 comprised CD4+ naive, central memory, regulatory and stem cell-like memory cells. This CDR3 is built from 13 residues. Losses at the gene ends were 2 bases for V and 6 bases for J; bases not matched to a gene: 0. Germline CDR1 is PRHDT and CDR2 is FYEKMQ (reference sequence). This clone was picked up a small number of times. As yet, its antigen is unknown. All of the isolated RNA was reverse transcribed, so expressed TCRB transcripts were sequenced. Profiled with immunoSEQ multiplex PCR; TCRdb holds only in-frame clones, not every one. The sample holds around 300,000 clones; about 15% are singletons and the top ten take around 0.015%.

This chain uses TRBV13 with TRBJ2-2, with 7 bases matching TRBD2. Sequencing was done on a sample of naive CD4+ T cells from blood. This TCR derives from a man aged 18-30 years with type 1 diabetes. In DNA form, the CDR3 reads TGTGCCAGCAGCTTACGGGGGGCCGGGGAGCTGTTTTTT. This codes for CASSLRGAGELFF.